This TCR beta chain was sequenced during a study of CD8 T cells in Susac syndrome. The control group consisted of healthy donors matched for age and sex. The junction had 10 bases not matched to a gene; V was cut back by 2 bases and J by 4 bases. Germline V gene sequence: CDR1 SGHRS, CDR2 YFSETQ. CDR3 length: 16 amino acids. Random-hexamer reverse transcription was applied to roughly 0.5 to 1 ug RNA. TCRdb reprocessed the immunoSEQ multiplex PCR reads via MiXCR and lists one record per CDR3 protein. The sample includes fewer than 35,000 distinct CDR3 sequences, 94% of them seen just once. The TCR was taken from a human donor in good health. The genes are TRBV5-1 and TRBJ2-7; the match to TRBD2 covers 9 bases. What was sequenced was CD8+ T cells from PBMCs. CDR3 sequence reads: CASSFGGGAGAYEQYF. CDR3 DNA sequence: TGCGCCAGCAGCTTTGGCGGGGGGGCAGGGGCATACGAGCAGTACTTC.